One and the same sample provided the 28 T cell receptor beta chains below, sequenced in a study of vaccination and CD4 T cells after COVID-19. Sequenced with the Oncomine TCR Beta short-read assay was DNA taken from cultured CD4+ T cells. TCRdb recomputed calls from the PCR reads with MiXCR, one row per CDR3 protein. The repertoire holds approximately 9,200 distinct CDR3 sequences, with about 36% as singletons. Treatment indicated: approximately 9-day PBMC culture with coronavirus spike peptide pools or control peptides (ViraFEST assay). Before the COVID-19 pandemic (2011-2018), CD4+ T cells were obtained from the unexposed donor. These TCRs' antigens remain unknown. The sample taken for sequencing was CD4+ T cells from blood, cultured in vitro. Source of these receptors: a human donor in good health.

This clonotype was found once. The rearrangement joins TRBV19 to TRBJ1-2; 8 bases agree with TRBD1. CDR1 and CDR2 (germline): LNHDA, SQIVND (reference sequence). CDR3 length: 16 residues. V lost 4 bases and J lost 1; bases outside the gene matches: 8. The CDR3, as DNA: TGTGCCAGTAGTACACGGACAGGGCGAGATAACTATGGCTACACCTTC. This sequence encodes CASSTRTGRDNYGYTF.

The V call is TRBV19, the J call TRBJ1-1; TRBD1 matches 7 bases. Trimming cost V 7 bases and J 3 bases; bases outside gene matches: 11. Germline-derived CDR1 and CDR2 are LNHDA and SQIVND (reference sequence). The CDR3 is made up of 15 amino acids. The CDR3 DNA reads as TGTGCCAGTACCACCTCCACAGGGGTTTACACTGAAGCTTTCTTT. Protein sequence: CASTTSTGVYTEAFF.

The chain joins TRBV27 to TRBJ1-2; D not resolved. The V gene lost 5 bases and the J gene lost 0 bases, with 16 bases spanning the gap. CDR1 and CDR2 from the germline V gene are MNHEY and SMNVEV (reference sequence). The CDR3 length is 16 residues. The CDR3 protein is CASSPQFVIANYGYTF. CDR3 nucleotide sequence: TGTGCCAGCAGTCCTCAATTCGTGATCGCTAACTATGGCTACACCTTC.

This rearrangement joins TRBV18 to TRBJ2-5; D gene ambiguous. V shed 2 bases and J shed 4 bases, with 2 bases lying between them. The CDR3 contains 11 residues. The germline V gene has CDR1 KGHSH and CDR2 LQKENI. CDR3 sequence (DNA): TGTGCCAGCTCACCAGGAGAGACCCAGTACTTC. This sequence encodes CASSPGETQYF.

This clonotype appeared a few times. The DNA is omitted, as the CDR3 cannot be located on it reliably, and the CDR3 follows TCRdb's listing. The CDR3 loop reads CISVSEASWSYGYTF. The rearrangement uses TRBV7-5 and TRBJ1-2. TRBV7-5 constitutes a pseudogene. The CDR3 spans 15 residues, counting both ends.

This clonotype came up a few times. The rearrangement uses TRBV5-6 and TRBJ1-2; 8 bases are a match to TRBD1. CDR1 and CDR2 from the germline V gene are SGHDT and YYEEEE. J gave up 7 bases and V 4 bases, and 9 bases lay outside the gene matches. This CDR3 comprises 14 residues. The CDR3 DNA reads as TGTGCCAGCAGCCTACGCGCAGGGGGCCTTGGCTACACCTTC. Translation: CASSLRAGGLGYTF.

This clonotype has more than one count but fewer than ten. V gene TRBV15 combines with J gene TRBJ2-2, with D possibly being TRBD1 or TRBD2 (5 bases each). This CDR3 has 14 residues. Looked up from germline, CDR1 is LNHNV and CDR2 is YYDKDF (reference sequence). Trimming took off 5 bases at V and 7 bases at J, with 14 bases between the two ends. CDR3 region: CATSEGPNGGELFF. The CDR3 region has the DNA TGTGCCACCAGCGAGGGGCCCAACGGCGGGGAGCTGTTTTTT.

The gene calls are TRBV7-8 and TRBJ2-5, with D possibly being TRBD2 (5 bases). The CDR3 is 13 residues long. V lost 3 bases to trimming and J lost 5 bases, with 10 bases between them. From germline, CDR1 is SGHVS and CDR2 FQNEAQ. For the CDR3, the DNA is TGTGCCAGCAGCTTTCGTCGGAGGGAGACCCAGTACTTC. It is translated as CASSFRRRETQYF.

The gene calls are TRBV7-8 and TRBJ2-2; tentatively, D is TRBD2 (6 bases). The germline V gene has CDR1 SGHVS and CDR2 FQNEAQ. The CDR3 is 14 residues long. The V end was cut by 2 bases, the J end by 4 bases, with 8 bases between. As DNA, the CDR3 is TGTGCCAGCAGCTTACTAGCGCGCACCGGGGAGCTGTTTTTT. Translated, it gives CASSLLARTGELFF.

This chain joins TRBV19 and TRBJ2-2; 8 nucleotides line up with TRBD1. Germline CDR1 LNHDA, CDR2 SQIVND (reference sequence). Unmatched junction bases numbered 9, after V lost 4 bases and J lost 5 bases. The CDR3 covers 16 residues. CDR3 DNA sequence: TGTGCCAGTAGTACTCCCGGACAGGGTCGGACCGGGGAGCTGTTTTTT. It is translated as CASSTPGQGRTGELFF.

This rearrangement joins TRBV7-9 to TRBJ1-5; 8 positions match TRBD1. CDR3 size: 15 residues. Germline assignment: CDR1 SEHNR and CDR2 FQNEAQ (reference sequence). V dropped 2 bases and J dropped 7; count of bases not matched to a gene: 7. The CDR3 sequence is CASSLQGAPWQPQHF. CDR3 bases: TGTGCCAGCAGCTTACAGGGGGCTCCGTGGCAGCCCCAGCATTTT. Filled out from reference TRBV7-9 and TRBJ1-5, the complete variable domain reads DTGVSQNPRHKITKRGQNVTFRCDPISEHNRLYWYRQTLGQGPEFLTYFQNEAQLEKSRLLSDRFSAERPKGSFSTLEIQRTEQGDSAMYLCASSLQGAPWQPQHFGDGTRLSIL.

This clonotype was seen a handful of times. DNA for the CDR3: TGTGCCAGCAGTTTATGGGTTCTCAGGGGTAGGAACACTGAAGCTTTCTTT. It is translated as CASSLWVLRGRNTEAFF. The rearrangement uses TRBV28 and TRBJ1-1; possible D gene TRBD1, 6 bases. Trimming removed 0 bases at V and 1 base at J, with 15 bases between. The CDR3 runs to 17 residues. The germline V gene has CDR1 MDHEN and CDR2 SYDVKM.

The chain is built from TRBV6-1 and TRBJ1-5, with D possibly TRBD1 on 5 matching bases. There are 13 residues in the CDR3. CDR1 and CDR2 (germline): MNHNS, SASEGT. Trimming cost V 6 bases and J 7 bases, with 13 bases left between them. The CDR3 sequence: CASSTVGDQPQHF. The DNA of the CDR3 is TGTGCCAGCAGCACCGTCGGGGACCAGCCCCAGCATTTT.

Only a few counts were recorded for this clonotype. J is TRBJ1-2 and V is TRBV6-2 or TRBV6-3, with D unresolved. This CDR3 contains 12 residues. V gave up 4 bases and J gave up 8 bases, with 11 bases separating them. CDR1 is MNHEY, CDR2 SVGEGT, per germline. The CDR3 bases are TGTGCCAGCAGTTCCAGAACTAGAGGCTACACCTTC. Protein product: CASSSRTRGYTF.

The chain combines TRBV30 with TRBJ1-4; D is unresolved. Germline V CDR1 and CDR2: GTSNPN, SVGIG (reference sequence). The CDR3 has 13 amino acids. V lost 4 bases, J lost 4 bases, and 10 bases lay in between. CDR3 nucleotides: TGTGCCTGGATGATCGGGGATAATGAAAAACTGTTTTTT. Its translation: CAWMIGDNEKLFF.

This chain uses TRBV19 with TRBJ2-7; 9 bases line up with TRBD2. Germline-derived CDR1 and CDR2 are LNHDA and SQIVND (reference sequence). The CDR3 is 16 residues long. J was trimmed by 3 bases and V by 6 bases; bases with no gene match: 12. CDR3 DNA: TGTGCCAGTAGCAGGTCCGGGACTAGCCTCCACTACGAGCAGTACTTC. This codes for CASSRSGTSLHYEQYF.

The genes are TRBV12-3 or TRBV12-4 and TRBJ1-1; unclear D gene. Trimming took 5 bases from V and 1 from J, leaving 14 bases between them. The CDR3 consists of 15 residues. DNA of the CDR3: TGTGCCAGCAGTAGACGAATGACCGCGAACACTGAAGCTTTCTTT. Translating it yields CASSRRMTANTEAFF.

The sample holds a few counts of this clonotype. This chain links TRBV30 with TRBJ2-1; D unclear. This CDR3 spans 16 amino acids. V lost 4 bases and J lost 1, with 17 bases in between. Looked up from germline, CDR1 is GTSNPN and CDR2 is SVGIG (reference sequence). CDR3 residues: CAWKYPGRESYNEQFF. For the CDR3, the DNA is TGTGCCTGGAAGTATCCTGGCCGAGAATCCTACAATGAGCAGTTCTTC.

The chain recombines TRBV19 with TRBJ1-3; a weak D match, TRBD1 (6 bases). The V gene's germline CDR1 is LNHDA and CDR2 SQIVND (reference sequence). The CDR3 length is 16 residues. Trimming left V 7 bases short and J 0 bases short, with 16 bases between. CDR3 coding DNA: TGTGCCAGTAAACGGGACACCCTCCCCTCTGGAAACACCATATATTTT. Translation: CASKRDTLPSGNTIYF.

V usage is TRBV19 and J usage is TRBJ2-7; TRBD1 is a possible D gene (6 bases). There are 15 residues in the CDR3. Germline CDR1 reads LNHDA; CDR2 reads SQIVND (reference sequence). V was cut by 7 bases and J by 6 bases, with 22 bases left in between. CDR3 sequence (DNA): TGTGCCAGTAATGGGCTGGCCCAGGGGCTCTTCGAGCAGTACTTC. Protein sequence: CASNGLAQGLFEQYF. The whole variable domain, filled in from reference TRBV19 and TRBJ2-7, reads DGGITQSPKYLFRKEGQNVTLSCEQNLNHDAMYWYRQDPGQGLRLIYYSQIVNDFQKGDIAEGYSVSREKKESFPLTVTSAQKNPTAFYLCASNGLAQGLFEQYFGPGTRLTVT.

The chain carries TRBV2 and TRBJ2-5; D remains ambiguous. Germline V CDR1 and CDR2: SNHLY, FYNNEI. The V gene lost 2 bases and the J gene lost 0 bases, with 10 bases spanning the gap. This CDR3 spans 15 amino acids. The CDR3 DNA reads TGTGCCAGCAGTGAACCTCGGACGTACCAAGAGACCCAGTACTTC. This gives the protein CASSEPRTYQETQYF.

Only a few counts were recorded for this clonotype. The V gene is TRBV7-2, the J gene TRBJ2-5; a possible D gene is TRBD2 (5 bases). The length of the CDR3 is 15 residues. The germline CDR1 and CDR2 sequences are SGHTA and FQGNSA. V lost 0 bases and J lost 1, with 9 bases in between. This CDR3 reads CASSLAASFQETQYF. The CDR3 DNA follows: TGTGCCAGCAGCTTAGCGGCTAGCTTCCAAGAGACCCAGTACTTC.

This clonotype has a handful of counts. The gene calls are TRBV15 and TRBJ2-5; TRBD2 aligns across 12 bases. Looked up from germline, CDR1 is LNHNV and CDR2 is YYDKDF (reference sequence). The V gene end was trimmed by 3 bases and the J gene end by 5 bases; junction bases not matched to a gene: 7. This CDR3 comprises 16 residues. CDR3 region: CATSRTSGSFFETQYF. The CDR3 DNA sequence: TGTGCCACCAGCAGGACTAGCGGGAGTTTCTTTGAGACCCAGTACTTC.

V and J are TRBV21-1 and TRBJ2-1; TRBD1 is the table's D call and was not checked against the DNA. TRBV21-1 corresponds to a pseudogene. The CDR3 is 14 amino acids. CDR3 in amino acids: CASSRQGTDDEQFF. In DNA form, the CDR3 reads TGTGCCAGCAGTCGACAGGGGACCGACGATGAGCAGTTCTTC.

V is TRBV9 and J is TRBJ2-5; 7 bases are shared with TRBD1. CDR3 size: 15 residues. The junction had 11 bases not matched to a gene; V was cut back by 4 bases and J by 5 bases. CDR1 and CDR2 from the germline V gene are SGDLS and YYNGEE. The chain's CDR3 is CASSTGDSRWETQYF. In DNA form, the CDR3 reads TGTGCCAGCAGCACTGGGGACAGTCGTTGGGAGACCCAGTACTTC. The entire variable domain, with the rest obtained from reference TRBV9 and TRBJ2-5, is as follows: DSGVTQTPKHLITATGQRVTLRCSPRSGDLSVYWYQQSLDQGLQFLIQYYNGEERAKGNILERFSAQQFPDLHSELNLSSLELGDSALYFCASSTGDSRWETQYFGPGTRLLVL.

This rearrangement joins TRBV30 to TRBJ1-6; D unresolved. V was pared by 0 bases and J by 7 bases, with 10 bases between. CDR1 and CDR2 from the germline V gene are GTSNPN and SVGIG (reference sequence). The CDR3 is made up of 14 amino acids. The CDR3 nucleotides are TGTGCCTGGAGTGTCCCCCCGGGGAATTCACCCCTCCACTTT. The encoded protein is CAWSVPPGNSPLHF.

The rearrangement uses TRBV6-1 and TRBJ1-2; D unclear. The CDR3 runs 13 residues. The germline V gene encodes CDR1 MNHNS and CDR2 SASEGT. Trimming stripped 6 bases from V and 4 bases from J, with 12 bases between. The CDR3 bases are TGTGCCAGCAGCCCTCTCCCGTCCTATGGCTACACCTTC. This gives the protein CASSPLPSYGYTF.

By frequency in the sample, this clonotype is large. J is TRBJ2-7 and V is TRBV20-1; possibly TRBD1 for D (6 bases). The V gene lost 4 bases and the J gene lost 2 bases, with 12 bases spanning the gap. CDR3 length: 13 amino acids. Germline V gives CDR1 DFQATT, CDR2 SNEGSKA (reference sequence). CDR3 protein: CSATGTNTYEQYF. In DNA, the CDR3 is TGCAGTGCTACCGGGACAAATACCTACGAGCAGTACTTC.